The 12 T cell receptor beta chains below all came from one sample that was sequenced in a study of molecular identifiers for immune sequencing clone quantification. TCRdb itself ran the PCR reads through MiXCR, one entry per CDR3 protein. Among approximately 320,000 distinct CDR3 sequences listed, roughly 23% were seen once. The source material was naive CD8+ T cells from blood, with Jurkat cell RNA spiked in. Subset in this sample: FACS-sorted CD8+CD4-CCR7+CD45RA+ naive T cells. These receptors came from a human donor in good health. Some libraries in this study had Jurkat cell RNA spiked in.

There are many counts of this clonotype. The chain links TRBV7-6 to TRBJ2-3; D is ambiguous. CDR1 SGHVS and CDR2 FNYEAQ come from the germline V gene. The V end was cut by 4 bases, the J end by 3 bases, with 14 bases between. CDR3 length equals 15 residues. Here the CDR3 DNA reads TGTGCCAGCAGCTGGGGTGCTGCTCTAACAGATACGCAGTATTTT. Translation gives CASSWGAALTDTQYF.

This clonotype was observed at least ten times. This chain links TRBV2 with TRBJ2-2; D call uncertain. Germline lookup yields CDR1 SNHLY and CDR2 FYNNEI. This CDR3 is built from 14 residues. The CDR3 region has the DNA TGTGCAAACTCCGGTGTGGGTCACACCGGGGAGCTGTTTTTT. It codes for CANSGVGHTGELFF. Using reference TRBV2 and TRBJ2-2 for the parts outside the CDR3, the full variable domain is EPEVTQTPSHQVTQMGQEVILRCVPISNHLYFYWYRQILGQKVEFLVSFYNNEISEKSEIFDDQFSVERPDGSNFTLKIRSTKLEDSAMYFCANSGVGHTGELFFGEGSRLTVL.

The V and J genes are TRBV4-3 and TRBJ1-1; 12 positions match TRBD1. The germline CDR1 and CDR2 sequences are LGHNA and YSLEER. This CDR3 spans 19 amino acids. V shed 0 bases, J shed 1 base, and the junction held 9 bases outside the gene matches. CDR3 coding DNA: TGCGCCAGCAGCCAAGATAAGGGGGACAGGGGGCGGAAGAACACTGAAGCTTTCTTT. Protein: CASSQDKGDRGRKNTEAFF.

A few counts support this clonotype. The CDR3 region has the DNA TGTGCCAGCAGCTTCCCGGGTAGGGTCTACGAGCAGTACTTC. It translates to CASSFPGRVYEQYF. The chain employs TRBV7-2 and TRBJ2-7, with D uncertain. This CDR3 has 14 residues. V was shortened by 3 bases and J by 3 bases, with 12 bases between the two germline ends. Germline-derived CDR1 and CDR2 are SGHTA and FQGNSA.

The V gene is TRBV5-4, the J gene TRBJ2-5, with TRBD2 matching 7 bases. The ends lost 3 bases at V and 5 bases at J; junction bases unmatched: 13. The CDR3 spans 16 residues. Germline V gives CDR1 SGHNT, CDR2 YYREEE (reference sequence). In DNA form, the CDR3 reads TGTGCCAGCAGCTCCGCCGGGGGGAGGCCAGGGGAGACCCAGTACTTC. Translation: CASSSAGGRPGETQYF.

There are many counts of this clonotype. This chain connects TRBV20-1 to TRBJ1-2; 9 nucleotides line up with TRBD1. Germline trimming cut 3 bases from V and 5 bases from J; bases unmatched to any gene: 7. CDR1 and CDR2 (germline): DFQATT, SNEGSKA (reference sequence). CDR3 length: 14 residues. CDR3 region: CSARADRGSYGYTF. For the CDR3, the DNA is TGCAGTGCTAGGGCGGACAGGGGAAGTTATGGCTACACCTTC.

This clonotype appeared many times. This chain uses TRBV7-6 with TRBJ1-5; no clear D. CDR3 length: 16 residues. The ends were cut back, 0 bases at V and 5 bases at J, with 14 bases in the middle. Per germline, CDR1 SGHVS and CDR2 FNYEAQ. The CDR3 sequence is CASSLALELPDQPQHF. CDR3 DNA: TGTGCCAGCAGCTTAGCGTTAGAGCTACCGGATCAGCCCCAGCATTTT.

This sequence joins TRBV30 and TRBJ1-1, with a weak D call TRBD1 (6 bases). Germline CDR1 reads GTSNPN; CDR2 reads SVGIG (reference sequence). The CDR3 is 15 residues long. V was trimmed by 2 bases and J by 4 bases, leaving 17 bases between them. The CDR3 coding sequence is TGTGCCTGGAGTTTGGGGGGCGGATCTGGCACTGAAGCTTTCTTT. Its protein is CAWSLGGGSGTEAFF.

In this sample, this clonotype turned up many times. The genes are TRBV12-3 or TRBV12-4 and TRBJ2-5; 9 bases are a match to TRBD2. V shed 3 bases and J 3 bases; nucleotides not matched to a gene: 8. The CDR3 loop spans 16 amino acids. The CDR3 nucleotides read TGTGCCAGCAGTTTCATCTGGACTAGCGACAAAGAGACCCAGTACTTC. This sequence encodes CASSFIWTSDKETQYF.

Note on this clonotype: This may arise from a read error, as a much more abundant clone is one base away. The rearrangement links TRBV28 to TRBJ2-7, with TRBD1 matching 7 bases. The CDR3 sequence is 14 residues long. V shed 8 bases and J 0 bases; nucleotides not matched to a gene: 7. Germline V gene data show CDR1 as MDHEN and CDR2 as SYDVKM. The CDR3 DNA reads TGTGCCAGCGGTCCGAGGACAGGCTCCTACGAGCAGTACTTC. Translating it yields CASGPRTGSYEQYF.

This clonotype was counted between two and nine times. The J gene is TRBJ2-1, the V gene TRBV2; the D call may be TRBD1 or TRBD2 (6 bases each). Germline CDR1 SNHLY, CDR2 FYNNEI. The CDR3 runs 11 residues. Trimming pared 7 bases from V and 11 bases from J, leaving 12 bases between. CDR3 bases: TGTGCCAGCAAAGGGGGGCAGAAGCAGTTCTTC. Translating it yields CASKGGQKQFF.

The CDR3 DNA is TGCGCCAGCAGCCAAGATGCGGGGGGCGCTTACTATGGCTACACCTTC. Translating gives CASSQDAGGAYYGYTF. The rearrangement joins TRBV4-3 to TRBJ1-2; possible D gene TRBD1, 6 bases. This CDR3 has 16 residues. With 0 bases removed from V and 3 bases from J, the gap between germline ends came to 14 bases. CDR1 is LGHNA and CDR2 is YSLEER in the germline V gene.